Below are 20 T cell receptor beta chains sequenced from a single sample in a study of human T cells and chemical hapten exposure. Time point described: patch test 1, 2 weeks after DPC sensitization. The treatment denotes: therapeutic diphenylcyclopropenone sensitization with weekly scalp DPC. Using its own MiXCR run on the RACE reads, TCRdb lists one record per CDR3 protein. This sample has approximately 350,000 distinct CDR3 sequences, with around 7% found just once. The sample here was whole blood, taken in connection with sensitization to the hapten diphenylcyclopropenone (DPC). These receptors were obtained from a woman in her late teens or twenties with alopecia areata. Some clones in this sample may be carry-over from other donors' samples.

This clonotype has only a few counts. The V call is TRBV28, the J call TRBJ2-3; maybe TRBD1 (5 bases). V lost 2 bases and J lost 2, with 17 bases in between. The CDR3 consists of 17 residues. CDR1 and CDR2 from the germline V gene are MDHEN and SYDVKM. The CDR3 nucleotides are TGTGCCAGCAGTTTAAGGGGCAGCGAAGGGTCCACAGATACGCAGTATTTT. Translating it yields CASSLRGSEGSTDTQYF.

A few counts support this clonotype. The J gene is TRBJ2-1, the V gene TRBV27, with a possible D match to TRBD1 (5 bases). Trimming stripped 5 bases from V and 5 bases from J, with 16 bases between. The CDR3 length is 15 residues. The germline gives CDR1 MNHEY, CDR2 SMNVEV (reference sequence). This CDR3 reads CASSPSPRTHNEQFF. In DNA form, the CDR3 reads TGTGCCAGCAGTCCCTCCCCTAGGACACACAATGAGCAGTTCTTC.

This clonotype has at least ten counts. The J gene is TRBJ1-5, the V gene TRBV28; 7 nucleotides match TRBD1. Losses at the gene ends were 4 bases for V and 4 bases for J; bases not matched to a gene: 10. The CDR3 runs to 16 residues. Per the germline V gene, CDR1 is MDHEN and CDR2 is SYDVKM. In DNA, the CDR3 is TGTGCCAGCAGTTCCGACACAGGGGTAGGAAATCAGCCCCAGCATTTT. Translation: CASSSDTGVGNQPQHF.

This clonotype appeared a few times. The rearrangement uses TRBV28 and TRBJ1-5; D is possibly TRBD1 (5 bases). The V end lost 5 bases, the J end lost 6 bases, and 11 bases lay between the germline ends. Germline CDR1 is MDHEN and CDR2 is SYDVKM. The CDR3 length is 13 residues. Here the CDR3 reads CASSRMGTQPQHF. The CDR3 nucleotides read TGTGCCAGCAGTCGGATGGGGACTCAGCCCCAGCATTTT.

CDR3 bases: TGTGCCAGCACCGAAGACAGGGGCAAAGAGACCCAGTACTTC. Encoded protein: CASTEDRGKETQYF. This chain connects TRBV7-2 to TRBJ2-5, with 8 nucleotides matching TRBD1. V shed 7 bases, J shed 3 bases, and the junction held 7 bases outside the gene matches. The germline CDR1 and CDR2 sequences are SGHTA and FQGNSA. The length of the CDR3 is 14 residues.

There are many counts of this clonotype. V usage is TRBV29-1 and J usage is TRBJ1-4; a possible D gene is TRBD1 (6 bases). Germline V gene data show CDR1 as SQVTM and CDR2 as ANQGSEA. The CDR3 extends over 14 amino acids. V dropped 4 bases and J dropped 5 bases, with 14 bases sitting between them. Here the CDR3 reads CSVAQAGANEKLFF. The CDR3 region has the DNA TGCAGCGTTGCCCAAGCAGGGGCGAATGAAAAACTGTTTTTT.

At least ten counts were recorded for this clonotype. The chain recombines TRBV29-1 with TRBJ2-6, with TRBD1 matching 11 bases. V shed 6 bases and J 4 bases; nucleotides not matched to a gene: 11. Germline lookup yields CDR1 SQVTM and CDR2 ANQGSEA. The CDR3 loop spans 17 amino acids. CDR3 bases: TGCAGCGTCACGACCGGGACAGGGGGAGGAGGGGCCAACGTCCTGACTTTC. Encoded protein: CSVTTGTGGGGANVLTF.

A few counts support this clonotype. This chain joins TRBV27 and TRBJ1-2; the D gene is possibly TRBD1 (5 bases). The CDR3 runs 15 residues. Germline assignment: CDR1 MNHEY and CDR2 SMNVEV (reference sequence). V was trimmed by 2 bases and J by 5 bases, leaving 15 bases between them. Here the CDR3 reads CASSLKGLGPYGYTF. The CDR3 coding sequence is TGTGCCAGCAGTTTAAAAGGGCTGGGGCCGTATGGCTACACCTTC.

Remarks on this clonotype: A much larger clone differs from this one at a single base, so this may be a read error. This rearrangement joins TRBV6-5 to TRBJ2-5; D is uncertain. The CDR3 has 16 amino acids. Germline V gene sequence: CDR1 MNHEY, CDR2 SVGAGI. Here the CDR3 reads CASSRHSPDGKETKYF. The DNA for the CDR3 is TGTGCCAGCAGCCGCCACTCCCCGGACGGAAAAGAGACCAAGTACTTC.

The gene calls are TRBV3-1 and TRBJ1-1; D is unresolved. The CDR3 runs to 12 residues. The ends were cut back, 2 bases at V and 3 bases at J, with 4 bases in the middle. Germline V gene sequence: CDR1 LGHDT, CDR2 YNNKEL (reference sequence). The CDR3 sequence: CASSQQDTEAFF. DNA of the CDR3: TGTGCCAGCAGCCAACAGGACACTGAAGCTTTCTTT.

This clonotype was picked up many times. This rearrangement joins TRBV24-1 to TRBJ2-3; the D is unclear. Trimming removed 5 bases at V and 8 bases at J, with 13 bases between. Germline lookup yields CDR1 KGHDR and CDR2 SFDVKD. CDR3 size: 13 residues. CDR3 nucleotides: TGTGCCACCAGTGCCCTGAACGGGCGTACGCAGTATTTT. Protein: CATSALNGRTQYF.

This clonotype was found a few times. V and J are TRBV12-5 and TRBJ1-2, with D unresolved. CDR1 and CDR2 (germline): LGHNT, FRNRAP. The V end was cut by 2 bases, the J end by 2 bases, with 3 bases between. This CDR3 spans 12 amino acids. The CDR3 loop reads CASGLTNYGYTF. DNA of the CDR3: TGTGCTAGTGGTTTGACCAACTATGGCTACACCTTC.

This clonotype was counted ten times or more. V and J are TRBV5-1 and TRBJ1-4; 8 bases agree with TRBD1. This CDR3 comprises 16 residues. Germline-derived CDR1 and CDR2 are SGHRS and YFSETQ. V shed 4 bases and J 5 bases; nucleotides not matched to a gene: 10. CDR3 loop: CASSTPGGAPNEKLFF. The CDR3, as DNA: TGCGCCAGCAGCACCCCAGGGGGCGCGCCGAATGAAAAACTGTTTTTT.

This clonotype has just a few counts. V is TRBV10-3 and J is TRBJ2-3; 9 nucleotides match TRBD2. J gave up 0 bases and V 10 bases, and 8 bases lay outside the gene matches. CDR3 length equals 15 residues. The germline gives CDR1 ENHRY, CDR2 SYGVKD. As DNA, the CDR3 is TGTGCCACGCAGGGACTAGCCCTCAGCACAGATACGCAGTATTTT. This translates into CATQGLALSTDTQYF.

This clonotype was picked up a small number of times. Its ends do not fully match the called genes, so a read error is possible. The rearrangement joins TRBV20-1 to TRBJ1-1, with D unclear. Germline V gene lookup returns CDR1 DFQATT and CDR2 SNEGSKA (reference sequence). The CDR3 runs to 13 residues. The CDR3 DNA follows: TGCAGTGTTAGAGGGCCACCTGGGGCTGAAGCTTTCTTT. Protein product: CSVRGPPGAEAFF.

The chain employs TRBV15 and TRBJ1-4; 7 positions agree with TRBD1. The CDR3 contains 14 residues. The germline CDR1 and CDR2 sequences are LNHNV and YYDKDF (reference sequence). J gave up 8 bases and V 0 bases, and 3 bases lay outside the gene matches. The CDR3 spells CATSRDRGQEKLFF. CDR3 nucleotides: TGTGCCACCAGCAGAGATAGGGGGCAGGAAAAACTGTTTTTT.

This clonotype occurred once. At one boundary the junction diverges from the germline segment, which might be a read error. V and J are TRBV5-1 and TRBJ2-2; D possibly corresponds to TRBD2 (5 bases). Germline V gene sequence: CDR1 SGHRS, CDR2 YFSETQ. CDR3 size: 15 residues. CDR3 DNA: TGCGCCAGCAGCTTGGTCCGAGCGGACCCCGGGGAGCTGATTTTT. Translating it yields CASSLVRADPGELIF.

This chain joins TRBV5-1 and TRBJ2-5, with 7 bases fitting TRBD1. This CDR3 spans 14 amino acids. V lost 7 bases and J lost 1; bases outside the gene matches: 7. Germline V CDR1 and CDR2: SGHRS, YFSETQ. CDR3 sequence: CASCKGALQETQYF. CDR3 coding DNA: TGCGCCAGCTGTAAGGGGGCCCTCCAAGAGACCCAGTACTTC. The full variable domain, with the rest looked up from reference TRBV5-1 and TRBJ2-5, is KAGVTQTPRYLIKTRGQQVTLSCSPISGHRSVSWYQQTPGQGLQFLFEYFSETQRNKGNFPGRFSGRQFSNSRSEMNVSTLELGDSALYLCASCKGALQETQYFGPGTRLLVL.

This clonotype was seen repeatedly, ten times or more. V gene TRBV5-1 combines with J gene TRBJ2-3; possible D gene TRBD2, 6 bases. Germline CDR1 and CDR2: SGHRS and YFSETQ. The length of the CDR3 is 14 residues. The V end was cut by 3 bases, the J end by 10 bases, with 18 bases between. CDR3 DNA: TGCGCCAGCAGCTCAAGGGACTCCCTTTCATCGCAGTATTTT. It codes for CASSSRDSLSSQYF.

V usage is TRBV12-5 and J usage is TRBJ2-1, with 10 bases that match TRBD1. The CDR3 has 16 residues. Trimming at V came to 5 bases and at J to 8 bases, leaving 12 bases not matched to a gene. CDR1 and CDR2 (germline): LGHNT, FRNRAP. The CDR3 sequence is CASGLPRGGQGYEQFF. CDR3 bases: TGTGCTAGTGGTCTCCCCCGTGGGGGACAGGGGTATGAGCAGTTCTTC.